The clone carrying this T cell receptor delta chain was seen a few times. The antigen is undetermined. This specimen belongs to a study of human gamma delta and Vdelta1 T cells. General study results and limits: Delta One T cells were reportedly polyclonal and broadly cytotoxic against acute myeloid leukemia.

TCRdb redid clone calling on the PCR reads using CATT. Among fewer than 15,000 delta-chain clones listed, approximately 51% were seen once. V lost 2 bases and J lost 2; bases outside the gene matches: 11. CDR3 length: 17 residues. Germline CDR1 and CDR2: TSWWSYY and QGS. The receptor comes from a human donor in good health. Sequencing was performed on Vdelta1 gamma-delta T cells from blood grown in culture (DOT cells). The V call is TRDV1, the J call TRDJ1; the match to TRDD2 covers 7 bases. The CDR3 spells CALGEIRRPSWTDKLIF. The CDR3 nucleotides read TGTGCTCTTGGGGAAATACGAAGGCCTTCCTGGACCGATAAACTCATCTTT.